These 29 T cell receptor beta chains originate from one sample sequenced in a study of T-cell memory formation after mild COVID-19. TCRdb re-derived calls from the 5' RACE reads in MiXCR, one entry per CDR3 protein. Of 58,000 or so distinct CDR3 sequences detected, 28% appear once; the ten largest clones hold approximately 39%. The sequencing input was PBMCs or a T cell subset sorted from them (not recorded which). The receptors stem from a man aged 18 to 29 who had mild COVID-19 (a few samples of this study predate the infection). Cell type and time point are not known.

This clonotype was detected a few times. The chain is built from TRBV7-3 and TRBJ2-3; 9 bases match TRBD2. The CDR3 spans 15 residues. Germline V gives CDR1 SGHTA, CDR2 FQGTGA. J gave up 0 bases and V 5 bases, and 3 bases lay outside the gene matches. DNA for the CDR3: TGTGCCAGCAGCGATAGCGGGGGAAGCACAGATACGCAGTATTTT. As protein: CASSDSGGSTDTQYF.

V is TRBV7-2 and J is TRBJ1-1, with no clear D. This CDR3 is built from 14 residues. Germline CDR1 is SGHTA and CDR2 is FQGNSA. The V gene lost 5 bases and the J gene lost 5 bases, with 15 bases spanning the gap. CDR3 residues: CASSLRGVRTEAFF. The DNA for the CDR3 is TGTGCCAGCAGCCTACGTGGGGTAAGGACTGAAGCTTTCTTT. The full variable domain, with the rest looked up from reference TRBV7-2 and TRBJ1-1, is GAGVSQSPSNKVTEKGKDVELRCDPISGHTALYWYRQSLGQGLEFLIYFQGNSAPDKSGLPSDRFSAERTGGSVSTLTIQRTQQEDSAVYLCASSLRGVRTEAFFGQGTRLTVV.

J is TRBJ2-7 and V is TRBV20-1, with 9 positions matching TRBD2. There are 15 residues in the CDR3. The V segment lost 1 base and the J segment 0 bases; nucleotides outside the gene matches: 4. Germline V gene lookup returns CDR1 DFQATT and CDR2 SNEGSKA (reference sequence). CDR3 DNA: TGCAGTGCTAGAGGCCTAGCGGGGAGCTCCTACGAGCAGTACTTC. This sequence encodes CSARGLAGSSYEQYF.

The gene calls are TRBV5-1 and TRBJ2-5; the D gene is possibly TRBD1 (6 bases). Trimming cost V 2 bases and J 2 bases, with 16 bases left between them. The CDR3 consists of 16 residues. Germline values: CDR1 SGHRS, CDR2 YFSETQ. Written as DNA, the CDR3 is TGCGCCAGCAGCTTATCCTATACGACAGGACAAGAGACCCAGTACTTC. This codes for CASSLSYTTGQETQYF.

The rearrangement joins TRBV5-1 to TRBJ2-1; D is unresolved. Trimming took 1 base from V and 2 from J, leaving 13 bases between them. Per germline, CDR1 SGHRS and CDR2 YFSETQ. CDR3 length: 16 residues. This CDR3 is CASSLTGLRTYNEQFF. The CDR3 nucleotides read TGCGCCAGCAGCTTGACGGGCCTCAGAACCTACAATGAGCAGTTCTTC. The variable domain in full, with the rest retrieved from reference TRBV5-1 and TRBJ2-1, is KAGVTQTPRYLIKTRGQQVTLSCSPISGHRSVSWYQQTPGQGLQFLFEYFSETQRNKGNFPGRFSGRQFSNSRSEMNVSTLELGDSALYLCASSLTGLRTYNEQFFGPGTRLTVL.

This clonotype was observed a handful of times. The chain carries TRBV21-1 and TRBJ2-3; the table's D call of TRBD1 was not tested on the DNA. TRBV21-1 is assigned pseudogene status. CDR3 length: 17 residues. This chain's CDR3 is CASRNSTGERQADTQYF. DNA for the CDR3: TGTGCCAGCAGAAATTCCACAGGGGAAAGGCAGGCCGATACGCAGTATTTT.

This chain links TRBV14 with TRBJ1-1; D is perhaps TRBD1 (6 bases). The CDR3 is 15 residues long. V lost 3 bases, J lost 1 base, and 12 bases lay in between. Germline CDR1 and CDR2: SGHDN and FVKESK. For the CDR3, the DNA is TGTGCCAGCAGCCACCCTGACAGGAAGAACACTGAAGCTTTCTTT. Encoded protein: CASSHPDRKNTEAFF.

About this clonotype itself: Relative to the germline gene, one junction end is altered; a read error may explain this. The gene calls are TRBV7-9 and TRBJ2-7; TRBD1 might be the D (5 bases). Germline CDR1 is SEHNR and CDR2 is FQNEAQ (reference sequence). The CDR3 sequence is 16 residues long. The CDR3 sequence is CASSRISAGSRYEQYF. The CDR3 region has the DNA TGTGCAAGCAGCCGGATCTCGGCAGGGTCCCGCTACGAGCAGTACTTC.

V gene TRBV4-3 combines with J gene TRBJ2-3, with TRBD2 identical over 12 bases. CDR1 is LGHNA and CDR2 is YSLEER in the germline V gene. V lost 4 bases, J lost 0 bases, and 11 bases stayed unmatched. The CDR3 has 19 amino acids. CDR3 protein: CASSRRLAGEIPSTDTQYF. DNA for the CDR3: TGCGCCAGCAGCCGCCGACTAGCGGGGGAGATCCCTAGCACAGATACGCAGTATTTT.

This rearrangement joins TRBV6-2 or TRBV6-3 to TRBJ2-1, with TRBD2 matching over 9 bases. The CDR3 contains 16 residues. The J segment lost 9 bases and the V segment lost 2 bases, leaving 11 bases of the junction unmatched. Germline V gene sequence: CDR1 MNHEY, CDR2 SVGEGT. Here the CDR3 reads CASSYLTGRGGREQFF. As DNA, the CDR3 is TGTGCCAGCAGTTACCTTACGGGGCGGGGGGGCCGTGAGCAGTTCTTC.

The chain is built from TRBV4-1 and TRBJ2-3; 7 bases align to TRBD2. This CDR3 has 15 amino acids. Germline CDR1 is MGHRA and CDR2 is YSYEKL. V lost 4 bases, J lost 0 bases, and 4 bases stayed unmatched. CDR3 in amino acids: CASSPGGSSTDTQYF. CDR3 DNA sequence: TGCGCCAGCAGCCCCGGGGGGTCCAGCACAGATACGCAGTATTTT.

The chain combines TRBV6-2 or TRBV6-3 with TRBJ2-6; D is ambiguous. Germline-derived CDR1 and CDR2 are MNHEY and SVGEGT. V lost 7 bases and J 4 bases, leaving 8 bases between the germline ends. This CDR3 is built from 13 residues. The CDR3 sequence: CASTGAGANVLTF. CDR3 bases: TGTGCCAGCACCGGAGCAGGGGCCAACGTCCTGACTTTC.

This clonotype has only a few counts. The chain uses TRBV6-5 and TRBJ1-4; D is unclear. Trimming removed 0 bases at V and 5 bases at J, with 7 bases between. The CDR3 totals 14 residues. Per the germline V gene, CDR1 is MNHEY and CDR2 is SVGAGI. This CDR3 reads CASSYSTGNEKLFF. The DNA of the CDR3 is TGTGCCAGCAGTTACTCGACGGGGAATGAAAAACTGTTTTTT.

J is TRBJ2-5 and V is TRBV12-3 or TRBV12-4; D is possibly TRBD1 (6 bases). CDR3 length equals 13 residues. V lost 1 base, J lost 5 bases, and 8 bases lay in between. Written as DNA, the CDR3 is TGTGCCAGCAGTTTAGGGGGGCTGGAGACCCAGTACTTC. Translating it yields CASSLGGLETQYF.

This clonotype turned up a few times. V is TRBV5-1 and J is TRBJ2-2, with TRBD1 matching over 9 bases. The length of the CDR3 is 16 residues. Germline V CDR1 and CDR2: SGHRS, YFSETQ. V lost 4 bases and J lost 2; bases outside the gene matches: 6. CDR3 coding DNA: TGCGCCAGCAGCGTCGGACAGGGGCTAAACACCGGGGAGCTGTTTTTT. This sequence encodes CASSVGQGLNTGELFF.

The J gene is TRBJ2-3, the V gene TRBV6-2 or TRBV6-3; possibly TRBD2 for D (5 bases). The length of the CDR3 is 14 residues. Per germline, CDR1 MNHEY and CDR2 SVGEGT. The V and J ends lost 4 bases and 7 bases respectively, with 15 bases between them. In DNA form, the CDR3 reads TGTGCCAGCAGTTTGGACCTCAGAGGGAATACGCAGTATTTT. Translation: CASSLDLRGNTQYF.

There are many counts of this clonotype. V usage is TRBV7-2 and J usage is TRBJ2-7; D is uncertain. The V gene's germline CDR1 is SGHTA and CDR2 FQGNSA. The CDR3 loop spans 14 amino acids. V lost 6 bases to trimming and J lost 4 bases, with 16 bases between them. The CDR3 nucleotides are TGTGCCAGCAGTGATGGGGTGGGTCAGTACGAGCAGTACTTC. Its translation is CASSDGVGQYEQYF. Drawing the rest from reference TRBV7-2 and TRBJ2-7, the complete variable domain is GAGVSQSPSNKVTEKGKDVELRCDPISGHTALYWYRQSLGQGLEFLIYFQGNSAPDKSGLPSDRFSAERTGGSVSTLTIQRTQQEDSAVYLCASSDGVGQYEQYFGPGTRLTVT.

This clonotype occurred a few times. A much larger clone sits a single nucleotide away, making a read error possible. This sequence joins TRBV4-2 and TRBJ2-3; TRBD2 aligns across 9 bases. After removal of 0 bases from V and 4 bases from J, the junction contained 2 bases not matched to a gene. There are 15 residues in the CDR3. Germline values: CDR1 LGHNA, CDR2 YNFKEQ. CDR3 sequence reads: CASSQERGGPDTQYF. The CDR3 DNA follows: TGTGCCAGCAGCCAAGAGCGGGGGGGCCCAGATACGCAGTATTTT.

CDR3: CASSQAGTSPTETQYF. The CDR3 bases are TGCGCCAGCAGCCAAGCCGGGACTAGCCCTACGGAGACCCAGTACTTC. The chain uses TRBV4-1 and TRBJ2-5; 9 bases match TRBD2. V was clipped by 1 base and J by 5 bases; unmatched bases: 8. The CDR3 spans 16 residues. Looked up from germline, CDR1 is MGHRA and CDR2 is YSYEKL.

The genes are TRBV6-8 and TRBJ2-1; D call uncertain. This CDR3 contains 12 residues. CDR1 MNHGY and CDR2 SAAAGT come from the germline V gene. The ends were cut back, 10 bases at V and 10 bases at J, with 17 bases in the middle. The CDR3 DNA sequence: TGTGCCAACCTCCTTCTTATAGGGGAGCAGTTCTTC. The encoded protein is CANLLLIGEQFF.

This clonotype occurred a few times. The chain carries TRBV7-9 and TRBJ2-7; tentatively, D is TRBD1 (6 bases). Trimming took 3 bases from V and 5 from J, leaving 11 bases between them. The germline V gene has CDR1 SEHNR and CDR2 FQNEAQ (reference sequence). The CDR3 is 13 residues long. As DNA, the CDR3 is TGTGCCAGCAGCTTCGGGACATCTGACGAGCAGTACTTC. It encodes CASSFGTSDEQYF.

This clonotype has ten or more counts. The J gene is TRBJ2-3, the V gene TRBV6-5, with D unclear. CDR1 is MNHEY, CDR2 SVGAGI, per germline. CDR3 length: 11 amino acids. With 6 bases removed from V and 5 bases from J, the gap between germline ends came to 6 bases. In DNA form, the CDR3 reads TGTGCCAGCAGCTTCGGAGATACGCAGTATTTT. Protein product: CASSFGDTQYF.

V usage is TRBV7-6 and J usage is TRBJ2-3; 12 bases align to TRBD2. Germline CDR1 SGHVS, CDR2 FNYEAQ. This CDR3 comprises 12 residues. J gave up 9 bases and V 5 bases, and 0 bases lay outside the gene matches. CDR3 coding DNA: TGTGCCAGCAGCACTAGCGGGGGGACGCAGTATTTT. Translating gives CASSTSGGTQYF. Looking up the rest from reference TRBV7-6 and TRBJ2-3 gives the full variable domain: GAGVSQSPRYKVTKRGQDVALRCDPISGHVSLYWYRQALGQGPEFLTYFNYEAQQDKSGLPNDRFSAERPEGSISTLTIQRTEQRDSAMYRCASSTSGGTQYFGPGTRLTVL.

This clonotype appeared a few times. The V and J genes are TRBV18 and TRBJ2-2; 8 bases line up with TRBD1. V dropped 0 bases and J dropped 5; count of bases not matched to a gene: 2. This CDR3 is built from 15 residues. Germline-derived CDR1 and CDR2 are KGHSH and LQKENI. CDR3 sequence: CASSPPDRATGELFF. The CDR3 DNA reads TGTGCCAGCTCACCACCGGACAGGGCAACCGGGGAGCTGTTTTTT.

V and J are TRBV6-2 or TRBV6-3 and TRBJ2-1, with D unresolved. The CDR3 extends over 12 amino acids. The V gene's germline CDR1 is MNHEY and CDR2 SVGEGT. V was cut by 3 bases and J by 9 bases, with 9 bases left in between. CDR3 sequence: CASSYAVGEQFF. Here the CDR3 DNA reads TGTGCCAGCAGTTATGCAGTTGGTGAGCAGTTCTTC.

This clonotype has just a few counts. The chain has TRBV4-1 and TRBJ2-3; 7 bases are a match to TRBD2. Trimming at V came to 1 base and at J to 0 bases, leaving 7 bases not matched to a gene. The CDR3 spans 17 residues. The germline V gene has CDR1 MGHRA and CDR2 YSYEKL. In DNA form, the CDR3 reads TGCGCCAGCAGCCAAGGTCCAGCGGGGACTAGCACAGATACGCAGTATTTT. Protein product: CASSQGPAGTSTDTQYF.

This clonotype appeared a few times. The chain carries TRBV3-1 and TRBJ2-6; D is possibly TRBD2 (5 bases). Germline CDR1 LGHDT, CDR2 YNNKEL (reference sequence). The CDR3 consists of 18 residues. V gave up 6 bases and J gave up 4 bases, with 22 bases separating them. CDR3 region: CASRVTGTRVAGANVLTF. CDR3 DNA sequence: TGTGCCAGCAGAGTCACTGGAACGAGGGTGGCCGGGGCCAACGTCCTGACTTTC.

This clonotype was seen many times. The V call is TRBV5-1, the J call TRBJ2-1; the match to TRBD2 covers 9 bases. V lost 0 bases to trimming and J lost 4 bases; unmatched junction nucleotides: 5. CDR1 SGHRS and CDR2 YFSETQ come from the germline V gene. This CDR3 contains 16 residues. CDR3 protein: CASSLGSRGGYNEQFF. The CDR3 nucleotides read TGCGCCAGCAGCTTGGGCTCGCGGGGGGGATACAATGAGCAGTTCTTC.

CDR3: CATSRGTSSYEQYF. The CDR3 DNA reads TGTGCCACCTCGAGAGGGACCTCATCCTACGAGCAGTACTTC. The gene calls are TRBV7-2 and TRBJ2-7; D possibly uses TRBD1 or TRBD2 (5 bases each). The CDR3 length is 14 residues. V lost 10 bases to trimming and J lost 1 base, with 17 bases between them. The V gene's germline CDR1 is SGHTA and CDR2 FQGNSA.